A single sample gave rise to the 12 T cell receptor beta chains below, sequenced in a study of blood T cells in healthy people across ages. It was with a sample-barcoded 5' primer and a J-beta primer mix that a second PCR of roughly 6 to 11 cycles was run. TCRdb re-derived calls from the 5' RACE reads in MiXCR, one entry per CDR3 protein. The sample holds approximately 810,000 distinct CDR3 sequences, roughly 26% seen once. The sequencing sample was made of blood. These TCRs come from a woman aged 80 or over in good health.

With respect to this clonotype: With a much larger clone just one base away, this may be a read error. The V gene is TRBV25-1, the J gene TRBJ2-7, with D perhaps matching TRBD1 (5 bases). There are 14 residues in the CDR3. Germline lookup yields CDR1 MGHDK and CDR2 SYGVNS. Trimming pared 7 bases from V and 7 bases from J, leaving 20 bases between. The CDR3 here is CASNPAGPRSEQYF. CDR3 bases: TGTGCCAGCAATCCGGCAGGGCCTCGTTCGGAGCAGTACTTC.

The rearrangement joins TRBV2 to TRBJ1-5, with D possibly TRBD1 on 5 matching bases. The CDR3 length is 15 residues. In germline, CDR1 is SNHLY, CDR2 FYNNEI. V shed 5 bases and J shed 4 bases, with 15 bases lying between them. The CDR3 nucleotides read TGTGCCAGCAGTCTAGTTGGGGGGTTTAATCAGCCCCAGCATTTT. The encoded protein is CASSLVGGFNQPQHF.

The chain uses TRBV7-2 and TRBJ1-2; 10 bases align to TRBD1. The CDR3 totals 15 residues. CDR1 is SGHTA and CDR2 is FQGNSA in the germline V gene. J gave up 7 bases and V 4 bases, and 9 bases lay outside the gene matches. CDR3 residues: CASSYRDRGRFGYTF. The CDR3 DNA reads TGTGCCAGCAGCTATCGGGACAGGGGCAGGTTTGGCTACACCTTC.

This clonotype was counted between two and nine times. V usage is TRBV20-1 and J usage is TRBJ1-6; 7 bases line up with TRBD1. V shed 0 bases, J shed 6 bases, and the junction held 8 bases outside the gene matches. This CDR3 region has 16 residues. Germline assignment: CDR1 DFQATT and CDR2 SNEGSKA (reference sequence). The CDR3 loop is CSARDQYRGINSPLHF. CDR3 nucleotide sequence: TGCAGTGCTAGAGATCAATACAGGGGAATTAATTCACCCCTCCACTTT.

The table lists this clonotype with a few counts. The V and J genes are TRBV6-5 and TRBJ2-7, with 10 positions matching TRBD1. CDR1 and CDR2 (germline): MNHEY, SVGAGI. Trimming took 2 bases from V and 7 from J; bases not matched to a gene: 5. CDR3 length equals 14 residues. The CDR3 spells CASSYDRGPSEQYF. The CDR3 region has the DNA TGTGCCAGCAGTTACGACAGGGGGCCTAGTGAGCAGTACTTC.

This clonotype was seen many times. J is TRBJ2-7 and V is TRBV19; D is possibly TRBD2 (5 bases). V was shortened by 3 bases and J by 2 bases, with 14 bases between the two germline ends. Germline CDR1 LNHDA, CDR2 SQIVND (reference sequence). This CDR3 contains 15 residues. CDR3 protein: CASSISGGGPYEQYF. DNA for the CDR3: TGTGCCAGTAGTATTTCCGGCGGCGGGCCCTACGAGCAGTACTTC.

This clonotype occurred many times. The V gene is TRBV5-1, the J gene TRBJ2-1; the D is unclear. Germline V gene lookup returns CDR1 SGHRS and CDR2 YFSETQ. Trimming pared 1 base from V and 12 bases from J, leaving 14 bases between. This CDR3 region has 13 residues. The CDR3 here is CASSLNRQSVQFF. CDR3 DNA sequence: TGCGCCAGCAGCTTGAACAGACAATCTGTGCAGTTCTTC.

Regarding this clonotype: A much bigger clone sits one base away, suggesting this may be a read error. This sequence joins TRBV20-1 and TRBJ2-6; tentatively, D is TRBD1 (5 bases). The CDR3 spans 14 residues. Germline loops: CDR1 DFQATT, CDR2 SNEGSKA (reference sequence). As DNA, the CDR3 is TGCAGTGCTAGTGACCTGGGTGGGGCCAACGTCCGGACTTTC. Amino acid sequence: CSASDLGGANVRTF.

The CDR3 DNA is TGTGCCAGCAGCTTAGAGCCTAACCGAGCCAAAAACATTCAGTACTTC. It specifies CASSLEPNRAKNIQYF. This sequence joins TRBV11-2 and TRBJ2-4; D uncertain. CDR3 length equals 16 residues. CDR1 is SGHAT, CDR2 FQNNGV, per germline. The V end lost 0 bases, the J end lost 0 bases, and 9 bases lay between the germline ends.

There are many counts of this clonotype. The chain couples TRBV27 to TRBJ2-4, with 7 bases lining up with TRBD1. The trim removed 7 bases at V and 2 bases at J, leaving 8 bases unmatched. This CDR3 is 15 amino acids long. Germline lookup yields CDR1 MNHEY and CDR2 SMNVEV (reference sequence). The CDR3 here is CASNPTTGPKNIQYF. CDR3 sequence (DNA): TGTGCCAGCAATCCCACGACAGGGCCCAAAAACATTCAGTACTTC.

Of note for this clonotype: Since a much larger clone is just one base distant, this may be a read error. The chain employs TRBV6-5 and TRBJ2-6; D is unclear. Trimming shortened V by 7 bases and J by 0 bases, and 10 bases separated the two germline ends. The length of the CDR3 is 15 residues. Germline CDR1 is MNHEY and CDR2 is SVGAGI. CDR3 loop: CASNPRASGANVLTF. In DNA form, the CDR3 reads TGTGCCAGCAACCCTAGAGCCTCTGGGGCCAACGTCCTGACTTTC.

This clonotype has at least ten counts. The chain uses TRBV7-9 and TRBJ2-7, with D possibly being TRBD1 (5 bases). This CDR3 is built from 14 residues. The ends were cut back, 7 bases at V and 0 bases at J, with 13 bases in the middle. CDR1 SEHNR and CDR2 FQNEAQ come from the germline V gene (reference sequence). CDR3 sequence: CASTRGSTSYEQYF. The CDR3 region has the DNA TGTGCCAGCACAAGGGGCTCTACCTCCTACGAGCAGTACTTC.